This TCR beta chain was found in a study of blood T cell repertoires in COVID-19. Study overall: Acute and convalescent COVID-19 specimens originated in the United States, Italy and Spain.

The table lists this clone with a few counts. Original methodology: The authors estimated nucleated cell counts from reference gene primer amplification. Libraries were prepared by immunoSEQ multiplex PCR; TCRdb keeps only in-frame clonotypes and omits some of them. For V, J and clone size, that table is used; D and trimming come from the DNA. The sample has almost 250,000 clones, 86% seen once. This CDR3 is built from 13 residues. Trimming shortened V by 0 bases and J by 11 bases, and 11 bases separated the two germline ends. Germline-derived CDR1 and CDR2 are LNHNV and YYDKDF (reference sequence). This receptor was obtained from a woman of 80 years or more with COVID-19, enrolled during active disease. The source material was peripheral blood. V and J are TRBV15 and TRBJ1-5; no firm D call. The CDR3 reads CATSREARVAQHF. The CDR3 DNA follows: TGTGCCACCAGCAGAGAAGCTCGGGTGGCCCAGCATTTT.